Below, one T cell receptor (beta chain) is given with its context. This specimen comes from a study of T cell changes during pregnancy in multiple sclerosis. Repertoires were generated with immunoSEQ multiplex PCR, while TCRdb's copy carries only in-frame clones and drops some. The sample lists some 57,000 clones, about 90% occurring once. V dropped 3 bases and J dropped 5 bases, with 10 bases sitting between them. Looked up from germline, CDR1 is SGHRS and CDR2 is YFSETQ. The CDR3 spans 13 residues. The sequencing here drew on CD4+ T cells from peripheral blood mononuclear cells, taken after pregnancy. The receptor was isolated from a female donor in good health, enrolled as a control in a pregnancy study. The chain employs TRBV5-1 and TRBJ2-3; D perhaps matches TRBD2 (5 bases). The CDR3 nucleotides read TGCGCCAGCAGCTCCCGGACTGGAGATACGCAGTATTTT. Its translation is CASSSRTGDTQYF.